These T cell receptor beta chains were read from a single sample in a study of OX40 agonist ivuxolimab in advanced cancers. The protocol was immunoSEQ multiplex PCR, while the TCRdb copy is restricted to in-frame clones and leaves out a portion. This table has 95,000 to 100,000 clones, around 85% appearing once. The source was CD4+ or CD8+ T cells sorted from blood, collected in a trial of the OX40 agonist ivuxolimab. The source of these receptors is an adult with an advanced solid tumor such as melanoma, head and neck, liver or kidney cancer. CDR3s include the opening cysteine and the closing phenylalanine or tryptophan. Each record gives: CDR3 protein, CDR3 DNA, D gene, clone size, J gene, V gene. D genes are given only for firm matches. A clone size is listed for some rows: how often the clone was seen (once, few, many), or a class if it is expanded.

CASSRQGRETAFF,TGCGCCAGCAGCCGCCAAGGAAGGGAAACGGCTTTCTTT,NA,NA,TRBJ1-1,TRBV4-3
CASSSDGHRDTEAFF,TGCGCCAGCAGCTCGGACGGACACAGAGACACTGAAGCTTTCTTT,NA,NA,TRBJ1-1,TRBV5-1
CASSLEKGPYEQYF,TGTGCCAGCAGCTTAGAAAAGGGACCATACGAGCAGTACTTC,NA,few,TRBJ2-7,TRBV7-2
CASSLPSAVSKQFF,TGTGCCAGCAGCTTACCATCAGCGGTTTCGAAGCAGTTCTTC,NA,few,TRBJ2-1,TRBV7-2
CASSPSRGGNQPQHF,TGTGCCAGCAGCCCGTCAAGGGGTGGGAATCAGCCCCAGCATTTT,NA,NA,TRBJ1-5,TRBV28
CASSHSQGSGELFF,TGCGCCAGCAGCCACTCTCAGGGGTCGGGGGAGCTGTTTTTT,NA,NA,TRBJ2-2,TRBV4-1
CSVVGSYEQYF,TGCAGCGTTGTTGGCTCCTACGAGCAGTACTTC,NA,NA,TRBJ2-7,TRBV29-1
CASSTSSSGGGYTF,TGCGCCAGCAGCACCTCCTCGAGCGGGGGTGGCTACACCTTC,NA,NA,TRBJ1-2,TRBV4-1
CASSSLGGGEKLFF,TGTGCCAGCAGCTCGCTCGGAGGGGGTGAAAAACTGTTTTTT,NA,NA,TRBJ1-4,TRBV5-4
CASSSRTGAWNEQFF,TGTGCCAGCAGCTCCCGGACAGGGGCCTGGAATGAGCAGTTCTTC,TRBD1,NA,TRBJ2-1,TRBV5-4
CASSLAPGSNTEAFF,TGCGCCAGCAGCTTGGCTCCAGGGTCGAACACTGAAGCTTTCTTT,NA,NA,TRBJ1-1,TRBV5-1
CASSQGGQGGADNEKLFF,TGCGCCAGCAGCCAAGGCGGACAGGGGGGGGCCGATAATGAAAAACTGTTTTTT,TRBD1,once,TRBJ1-4,TRBV4-3
CASSESSGNTIYF,TGCGCCAGCAGTGAGTCCTCCGGAAACACCATATATTTT,NA,NA,TRBJ1-3,TRBV10-2
CASSEWSSGSNEQFF,TGTGCCAGCAGTGAATGGTCTAGCGGGAGCAATGAGCAGTTCTTC,TRBD2,NA,TRBJ2-1,TRBV2
CASSLAGANEKLFF,TGTGCCAGCAGCTTAGCGGGGGCTAATGAAAAACTGTTTTTT,NA,NA,TRBJ1-4,TRBV7-2
CASSFSTAGAYEQYF,TGTGCCAGCAGCTTTAGTACAGCCGGGGCCTACGAGCAGTACTTC,NA,NA,TRBJ2-7,TRBV5-4
CASSRDTIVETEAFF,TGTGCCAGCAGCCGGGACACGATAGTCGAAACTGAAGCTTTCTTT,NA,NA,TRBJ1-1,TRBV11-1
CASSQEGSPRTDTQYF,TGTGCCAGCAGCCAAGAGGGGAGCCCCAGGACAGATACGCAGTATTTT,NA,NA,TRBJ2-3,TRBV4-2
CSSGTGGLSGEQFF,TGCAGCTCCGGGACAGGGGGTTTAAGCGGTGAGCAGTTCTTC,TRBD1,once,TRBJ2-1,TRBV29-1
CASTVGTAYNEQFF,TGCGCCAGCACTGTGGGGACAGCCTACAATGAGCAGTTCTTC,TRBD1,NA,TRBJ2-1,TRBV5-1
CAWSADRPYGYTF,TGTGCCTGGAGTGCTGACAGGCCCTATGGCTACACCTTC,NA,few,TRBJ1-2,TRBV30